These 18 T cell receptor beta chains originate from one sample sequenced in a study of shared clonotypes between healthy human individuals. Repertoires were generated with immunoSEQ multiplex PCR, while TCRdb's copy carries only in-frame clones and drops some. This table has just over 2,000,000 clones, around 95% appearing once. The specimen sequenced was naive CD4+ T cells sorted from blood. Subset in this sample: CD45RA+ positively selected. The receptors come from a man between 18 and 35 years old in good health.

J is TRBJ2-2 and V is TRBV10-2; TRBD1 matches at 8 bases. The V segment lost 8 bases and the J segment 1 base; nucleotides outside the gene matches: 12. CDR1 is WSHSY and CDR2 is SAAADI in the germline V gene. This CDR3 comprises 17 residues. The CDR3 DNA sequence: TGCGCCAGCCGGACTCAGGGGGGACAGGAGAACACCGGGGAGCTGTTTTTT. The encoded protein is CASRTQGGQENTGELFF.

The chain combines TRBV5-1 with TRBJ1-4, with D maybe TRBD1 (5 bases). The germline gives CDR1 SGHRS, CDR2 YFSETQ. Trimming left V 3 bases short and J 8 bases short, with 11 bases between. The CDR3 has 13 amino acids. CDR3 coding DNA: TGCGCCAGCAGCTCGATGGCAGGGGAAAAACTGTTTTTT. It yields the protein CASSSMAGEKLFF.

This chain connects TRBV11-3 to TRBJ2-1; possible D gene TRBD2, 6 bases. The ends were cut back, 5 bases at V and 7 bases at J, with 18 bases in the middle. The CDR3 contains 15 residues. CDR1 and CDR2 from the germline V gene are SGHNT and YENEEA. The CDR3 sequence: CASSPPGGVRNEQFF. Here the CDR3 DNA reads TGTGCCAGCAGCCCCCCCGGGGGAGTAAGGAATGAGCAGTTCTTC.

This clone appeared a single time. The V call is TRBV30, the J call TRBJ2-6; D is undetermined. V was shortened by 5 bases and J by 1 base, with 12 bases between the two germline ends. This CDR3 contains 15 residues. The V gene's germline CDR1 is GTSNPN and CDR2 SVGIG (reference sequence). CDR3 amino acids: CAWQVGGSGANVLTF. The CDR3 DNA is TGTGCCTGGCAGGTTGGTGGGTCTGGGGCCAACGTCCTGACTTTC.

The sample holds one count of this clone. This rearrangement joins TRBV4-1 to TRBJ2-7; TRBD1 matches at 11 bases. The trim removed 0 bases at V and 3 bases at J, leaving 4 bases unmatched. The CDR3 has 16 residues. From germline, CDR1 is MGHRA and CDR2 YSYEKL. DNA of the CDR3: TGCGCCAGCAGCCAAGATAGCGGGACAGGGGGCTACGAGCAGTACTTC. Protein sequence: CASSQDSGTGGYEQYF.

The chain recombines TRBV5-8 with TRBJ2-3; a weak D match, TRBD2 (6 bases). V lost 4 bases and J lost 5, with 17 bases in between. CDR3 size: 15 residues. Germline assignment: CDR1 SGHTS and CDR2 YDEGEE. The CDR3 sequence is CASSLGGFTLDTQYF. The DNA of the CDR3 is TGTGCCAGCAGCCTGGGGGGATTCACTTTAGATACGCAGTATTTT. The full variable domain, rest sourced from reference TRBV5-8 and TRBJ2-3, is EAGVTQSPTHLIKTRGQQATLRCSPISGHTSVYWYQQALGLGLQFLLWYDEGEERNRGNFPPRFSGRQFPNYSSELNVNALELEDSALYLCASSLGGFTLDTQYFGPGTRLTVL.

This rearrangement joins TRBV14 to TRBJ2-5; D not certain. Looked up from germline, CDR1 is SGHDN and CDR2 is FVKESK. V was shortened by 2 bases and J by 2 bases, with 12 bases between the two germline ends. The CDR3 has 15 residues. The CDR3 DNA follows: TGTGCCAGCAGCCAATCTTTGGGCAGTCAAGAGACCCAGTACTTC. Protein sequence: CASSQSLGSQETQYF.

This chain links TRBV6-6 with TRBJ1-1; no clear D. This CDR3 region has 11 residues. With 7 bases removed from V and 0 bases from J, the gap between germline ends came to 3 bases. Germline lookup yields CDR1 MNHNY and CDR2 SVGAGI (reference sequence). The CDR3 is CASMLNTEAFF. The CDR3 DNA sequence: TGTGCCAGCATGCTGAACACTGAAGCTTTCTTT.

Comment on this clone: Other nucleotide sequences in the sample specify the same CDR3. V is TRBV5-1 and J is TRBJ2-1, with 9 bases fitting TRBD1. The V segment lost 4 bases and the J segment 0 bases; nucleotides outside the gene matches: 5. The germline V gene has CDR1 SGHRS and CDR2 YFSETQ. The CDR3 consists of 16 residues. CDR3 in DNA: TGCGCCAGCAGCCCGGGGACAGGGAGCTCCTACAATGAGCAGTTCTTC. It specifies CASSPGTGSSYNEQFF.

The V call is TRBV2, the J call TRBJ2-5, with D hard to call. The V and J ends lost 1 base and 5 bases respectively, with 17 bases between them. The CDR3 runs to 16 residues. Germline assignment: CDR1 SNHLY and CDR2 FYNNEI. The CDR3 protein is CASSEVDRSRMETQYF. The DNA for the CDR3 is TGTGCCAGCAGTGAAGTTGATAGAAGCCGGATGGAGACCCAGTACTTC.

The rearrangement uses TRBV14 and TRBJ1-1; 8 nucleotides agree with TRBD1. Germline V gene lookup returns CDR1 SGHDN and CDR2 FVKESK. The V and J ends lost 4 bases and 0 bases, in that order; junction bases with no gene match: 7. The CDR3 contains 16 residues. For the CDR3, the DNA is TGTGCCAGCAGCCGGACAGGGAGGTTAATGAACACTGAAGCTTTCTTT. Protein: CASSRTGRLMNTEAFF.

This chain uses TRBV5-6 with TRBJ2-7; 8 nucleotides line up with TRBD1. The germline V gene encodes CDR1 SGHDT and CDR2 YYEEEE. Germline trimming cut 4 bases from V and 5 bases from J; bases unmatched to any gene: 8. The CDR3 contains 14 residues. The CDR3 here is CASSPRQGTHEQYF. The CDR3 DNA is TGTGCCAGCAGCCCGAGACAGGGGACCCACGAGCAGTACTTC. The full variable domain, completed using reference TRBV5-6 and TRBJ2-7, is DAGVTQSPTHLIKTRGQQVTLRCSPKSGHDTVSWYQQALGQGPQFIFQYYEEEERQRGNFPDRFSGHQFPNYSSELNVNALLLGDSALYLCASSPRQGTHEQYFGPGTRLTVT.

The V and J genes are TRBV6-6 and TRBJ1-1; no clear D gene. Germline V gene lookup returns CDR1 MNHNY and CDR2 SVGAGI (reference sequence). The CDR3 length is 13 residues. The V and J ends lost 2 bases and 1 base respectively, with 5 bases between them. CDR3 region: CASSYIENTEAFF. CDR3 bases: TGTGCCAGCAGTTACATCGAGAACACTGAAGCTTTCTTT.

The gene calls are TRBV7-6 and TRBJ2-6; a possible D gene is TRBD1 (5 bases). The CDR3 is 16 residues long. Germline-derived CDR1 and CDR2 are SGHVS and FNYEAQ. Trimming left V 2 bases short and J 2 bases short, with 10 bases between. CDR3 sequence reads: CASSLNARAGANVLTF. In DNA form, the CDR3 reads TGTGCCAGCAGCTTAAACGCCAGGGCTGGGGCCAACGTCCTGACTTTC.

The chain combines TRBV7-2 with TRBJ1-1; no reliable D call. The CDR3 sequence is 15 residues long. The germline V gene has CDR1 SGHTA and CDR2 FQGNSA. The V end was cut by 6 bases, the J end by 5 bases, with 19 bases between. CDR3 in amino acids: CASSRPSGGRTEAFF. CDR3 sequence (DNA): TGTGCCAGCAGTCGCCCGAGCGGTGGGAGAACTGAAGCTTTCTTT.

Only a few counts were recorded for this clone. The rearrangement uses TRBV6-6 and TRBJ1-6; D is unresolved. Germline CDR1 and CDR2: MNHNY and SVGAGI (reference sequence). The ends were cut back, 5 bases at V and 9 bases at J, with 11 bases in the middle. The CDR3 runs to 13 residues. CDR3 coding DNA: TGTGCCAGCAGTCAGCTCGGTGGTTCACCCCTCCACTTT. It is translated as CASSQLGGSPLHF.

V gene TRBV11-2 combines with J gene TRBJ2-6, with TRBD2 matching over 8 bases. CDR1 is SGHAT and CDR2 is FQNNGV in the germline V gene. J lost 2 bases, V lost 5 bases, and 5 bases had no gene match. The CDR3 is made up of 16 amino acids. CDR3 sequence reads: CASSLTGGAGANVLTF. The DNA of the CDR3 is TGTGCCAGCAGCCTGACGGGAGGGGCTGGGGCCAACGTCCTGACTTTC.

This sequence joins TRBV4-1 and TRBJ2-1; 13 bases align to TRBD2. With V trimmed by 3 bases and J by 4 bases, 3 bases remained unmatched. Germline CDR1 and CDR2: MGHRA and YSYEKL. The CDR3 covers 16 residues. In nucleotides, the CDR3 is TGCGCCAGCAGCCAGTGGACTAGCGGGAGTTACAATGAGCAGTTCTTC. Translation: CASSQWTSGSYNEQFF.